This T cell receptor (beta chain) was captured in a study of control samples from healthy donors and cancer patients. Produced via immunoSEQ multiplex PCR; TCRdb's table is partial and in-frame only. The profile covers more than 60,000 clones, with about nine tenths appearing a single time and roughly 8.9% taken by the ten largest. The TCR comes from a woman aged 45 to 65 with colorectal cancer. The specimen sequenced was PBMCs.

The CDR3 DNA reads TGTGCCAGCAGCCTAACAGGGGAATTTTCACCCCTCCACTTT. Its protein product is CASSLTGEFSPLHF. The chain combines TRBV7-9 with TRBJ1-6; 7 nucleotides match TRBD1. Germline trimming cut 5 bases from V and 9 bases from J; bases unmatched to any gene: 7. The germline CDR1 and CDR2 sequences are SEHNR and FQNEAQ (reference sequence). CDR3 length equals 14 residues. The full variable domain, its missing parts supplied by reference TRBV7-9 and TRBJ1-6, is DTGVSQNPRHKITKRGQNVTFRCDPISEHNRLYWYRQTLGQGPEFLTYFQNEAQLEKSRLLSDRFSAERPKGSFSTLEIQRTEQGDSAMYLCASSLTGEFSPLHFGNGTRLTVT.